The 11 T cell receptor beta chains reported below all come from one sample, sequenced in a study of CD8 T cells in ankylosing spondylitis. Via MiXCR, TCRdb re-called the 5' RACE reads, giving one row per CDR3 protein. The data contain 800,000 to 900,000 distinct CDR3 sequences, approximately 10% of them singletons. No antigens are known for them. Study observations and caveats: Typical of ankylosing spondylitis blood, it appeared, was a TCR beta motif of fewer than ten highly homologous variants.

Material for sequencing was blood, either unsorted or a sorted T cell fraction (not recorded which). The receptors originated from a male donor with ankylosing spondylitis.

This CDR3 is CASSLDLTLSSYEQYF. The CDR3 nucleotides read TGCGCCAGCAGCTTGGACTTGACACTAAGCTCCTACGAGCAGTACTTC. J is TRBJ2-7 and V is TRBV5-1; D gene uncertain. V dropped 0 bases and J dropped 0 bases, with 13 bases sitting between them. The CDR3 is 16 amino acids. Germline CDR1 SGHRS, CDR2 YFSETQ.

The sample holds many counts of this clonotype. The chain combines TRBV5-6 with TRBJ1-1; D is undetermined. Germline V gene lookup returns CDR1 SGHDT and CDR2 YYEEEE. The CDR3 covers 13 residues. The V end lost 1 base, the J end lost 1 base, and 5 bases lay between the germline ends. DNA of the CDR3: TGTGCCAGCAGCTTGATAGCGAACACTGAAGCTTTCTTT. Translated, it gives CASSLIANTEAFF. Full variable domain (outside the CDR3, taken from reference TRBV5-6 and TRBJ1-1): DAGVTQSPTHLIKTRGQQVTLRCSPKSGHDTVSWYQQALGQGPQFIFQYYEEEERQRGNFPDRFSGHQFPNYSSELNVNALLLGDSALYLCASSLIANTEAFFGQGTRLTVV.

This clonotype was counted at least ten times. This rearrangement joins TRBV5-1 to TRBJ2-3, with 9 nucleotides matching TRBD2. Germline values: CDR1 SGHRS, CDR2 YFSETQ. The CDR3 runs to 16 residues. The V and J ends lost 2 bases and 4 bases, in that order; junction bases with no gene match: 8. The CDR3 spells CASSLSPSGKSDTQYF. In DNA, the CDR3 is TGCGCCAGCAGCTTATCACCTAGCGGGAAGTCAGATACGCAGTATTTT.

This CDR3 is CSARARTRSYEQYF. The CDR3 bases are TGCAGTGCTAGAGCTAGGACTAGGAGCTACGAGCAGTACTTC. This chain links TRBV20-1 with TRBJ2-7; TRBD2 matches at 7 bases. The length of the CDR3 is 14 residues. CDR1 is DFQATT, CDR2 SNEGSKA, per germline (reference sequence). The V segment lost 1 base and the J segment 3 bases; nucleotides outside the gene matches: 6.

This clonotype has just a few counts. V and J are TRBV18 and TRBJ2-5, with TRBD2 matching 7 bases. CDR3 length: 13 residues. V lost 3 bases and J lost 7; bases outside the gene matches: 5. Germline lookup yields CDR1 KGHSH and CDR2 LQKENI. The CDR3 region has the DNA TGTGCCAGCTCACCGACTAGCTTGGGGACCCAGTACTTC. Translated: CASSPTSLGTQYF.

J is TRBJ2-7 and V is TRBV6-4; the D call may be TRBD1 or TRBD2 (6 bases each). CDR3 size: 13 residues. V lost 8 bases and J lost 4, with 15 bases in between. Germline V CDR1 and CDR2: MRHNA, SNTAGT. The CDR3 spells CASWGAGAYEQYF. The CDR3 DNA sequence: TGTGCCAGCTGGGGGGCAGGGGCGTACGAGCAGTACTTC.

CDR3 protein: CSVGRGGPGNTIYF. Written as DNA, the CDR3 is TGCAGCGTTGGGCGAGGGGGTCCTGGAAACACCATATATTTT. The genes are TRBV29-1 and TRBJ1-3; D might be TRBD1 (6 bases). The CDR3 runs to 14 residues. Trimming pared 4 bases from V and 2 bases from J, leaving 12 bases between. CDR1 SQVTM and CDR2 ANQGSEA come from the germline V gene.

The chain carries TRBV4-2 and TRBJ2-7; 11 positions match TRBD1. This CDR3 region has 15 residues. Looked up from germline, CDR1 is LGHNA and CDR2 is YNFKEQ. Losses at the gene ends were 3 bases for V and 5 bases for J; bases not matched to a gene: 6. This CDR3 is CASSHDVGQGDEQYF. DNA of the CDR3: TGTGCCAGCAGCCACGACGTGGGACAGGGGGACGAGCAGTACTTC.

The gene calls are TRBV29-1 and TRBJ2-1; D unresolved. Germline loops: CDR1 SQVTM, CDR2 ANQGSEA. This CDR3 contains 16 residues. V lost 7 bases to trimming and J lost 0 bases, with 19 bases between them. The CDR3 sequence: CSAAESTSSSYNEQFF. DNA of the CDR3: TGCAGCGCCGCAGAGTCAACCTCTAGCTCCTACAATGAGCAGTTCTTC.

This clonotype has only a few counts. V gene TRBV5-1 combines with J gene TRBJ2-7, with D possibly being TRBD1 (6 bases). The ends were cut back, 3 bases at V and 4 bases at J, with 14 bases in the middle. This CDR3 spans 14 amino acids. CDR1 and CDR2 from the germline V gene are SGHRS and YFSETQ. CDR3 region: CASSSTGNRYEQYF. The CDR3 DNA sequence: TGCGCCAGCAGCTCCACAGGGAACCGGTACGAGCAGTACTTC.

The CDR3 spells CASSLGDWTDTQYF. The CDR3, as DNA: TGTGCCAGCAGCTTAGGGGACTGGACAGATACGCAGTATTTT. The V gene is TRBV7-8, the J gene TRBJ2-3, with a weak D call TRBD2 (6 bases). Germline V lookup: CDR1 SGHVS, CDR2 FQNEAQ. This CDR3 region has 14 residues. V was cut by 1 base and J by 3 bases, with 8 bases left in between.